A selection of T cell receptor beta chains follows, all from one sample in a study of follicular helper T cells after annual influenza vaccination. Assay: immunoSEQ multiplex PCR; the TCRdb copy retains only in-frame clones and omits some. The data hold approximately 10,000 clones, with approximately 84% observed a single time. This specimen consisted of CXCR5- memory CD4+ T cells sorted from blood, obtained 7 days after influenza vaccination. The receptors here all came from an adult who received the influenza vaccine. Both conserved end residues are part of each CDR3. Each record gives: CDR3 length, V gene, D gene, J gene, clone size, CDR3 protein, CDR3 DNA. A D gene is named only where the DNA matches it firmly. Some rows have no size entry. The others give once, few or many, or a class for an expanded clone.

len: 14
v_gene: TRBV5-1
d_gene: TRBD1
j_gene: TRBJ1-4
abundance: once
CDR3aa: CASSLTGGNEKLFF
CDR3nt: TGCGCCAGCAGCTTGACAGGGGGGAATGAAAAACTGTTTTTT

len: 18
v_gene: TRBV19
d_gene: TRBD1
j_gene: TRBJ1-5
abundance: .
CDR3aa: CASSTVGTGGGSNQPQHF
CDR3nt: TGTGCCAGTAGTACGGTAGGGACAGGGGGCGGCAGCAATCAGCCCCAGCATTTT

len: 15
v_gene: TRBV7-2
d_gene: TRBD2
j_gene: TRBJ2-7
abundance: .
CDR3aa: CASSLGAGGTYEQYF
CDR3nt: TGTGCCAGCAGCTTAGGAGCGGGAGGAACCTACGAGCAGTACTTC

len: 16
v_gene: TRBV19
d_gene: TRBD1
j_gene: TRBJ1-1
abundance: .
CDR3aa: CASSPGTGAAGTEAFF
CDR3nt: TGTGCCAGTAGCCCTGGGACAGGGGCGGCGGGTACTGAAGCTTTCTTT

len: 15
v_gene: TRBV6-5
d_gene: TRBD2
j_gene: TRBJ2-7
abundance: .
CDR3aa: CASSYSPSGSYEQYF
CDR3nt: TGTGCCAGCAGTTACTCGCCTAGCGGGAGCTACGAGCAGTACTTC

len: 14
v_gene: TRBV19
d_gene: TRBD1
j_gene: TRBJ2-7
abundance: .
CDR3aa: CASSSRTGGSEQYF
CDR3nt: TGTGCCAGTAGTTCCAGGACAGGGGGCTCCGAGCAGTACTTC

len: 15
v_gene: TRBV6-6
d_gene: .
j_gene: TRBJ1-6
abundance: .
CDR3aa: CASSRSTGKLSPLHF
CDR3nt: TGTGCCAGCAGTCGCTCAACAGGGAAACTTTCACCCCTCCACTTT

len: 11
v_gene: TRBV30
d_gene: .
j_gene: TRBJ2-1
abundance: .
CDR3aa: CAWSVVGEQFF
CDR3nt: TGTGCCTGGAGTGTGGTGGGTGAGCAGTTCTTC

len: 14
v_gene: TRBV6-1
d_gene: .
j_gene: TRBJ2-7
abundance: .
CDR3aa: CASSDVYSMFEQYF
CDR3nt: TGTGCCAGCAGTGATGTCTACAGTATGTTCGAGCAGTACTTC

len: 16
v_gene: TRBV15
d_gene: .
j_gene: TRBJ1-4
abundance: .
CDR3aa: CATRWGTGRLDEKLFF
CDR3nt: TGTGCCACCAGGTGGGGAACAGGGAGGCTCGATGAAAAACTGTTTTTT

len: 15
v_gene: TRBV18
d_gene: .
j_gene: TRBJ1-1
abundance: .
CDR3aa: CASSPRTGSTTEAFF
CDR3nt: TGTGCCAGCTCACCACGAACGGGATCTACCACTGAAGCTTTCTTT

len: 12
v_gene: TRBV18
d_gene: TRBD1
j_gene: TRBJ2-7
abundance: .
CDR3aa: CASSPQGAQQYF
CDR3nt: TGTGCCAGCTCCCCTCAGGGGGCGCAGCAGTACTTC

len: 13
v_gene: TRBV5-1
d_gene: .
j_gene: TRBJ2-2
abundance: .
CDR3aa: CASSPTDTGELFF
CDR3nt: TGCGCCAGCAGCCCGACAGACACCGGGGAGCTGTTTTTT

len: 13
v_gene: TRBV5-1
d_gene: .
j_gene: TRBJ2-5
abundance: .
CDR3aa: CASSLGVQETQYF
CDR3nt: TGCGCCAGCAGCTTAGGGGTACAAGAGACCCAGTACTTC

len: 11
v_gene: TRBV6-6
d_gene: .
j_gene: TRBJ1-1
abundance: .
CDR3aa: CASRWTTEAFF
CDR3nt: TGTGCCAGCAGGTGGACCACTGAAGCTTTCTTT

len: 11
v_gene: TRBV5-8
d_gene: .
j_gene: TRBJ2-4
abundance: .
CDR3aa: CASSPRQVYYF
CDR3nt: TGTGCCAGCAGCCCCAGACAGGTTTACTACTTC

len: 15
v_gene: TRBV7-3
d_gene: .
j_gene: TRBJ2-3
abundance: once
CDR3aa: CASSPGTPRTDTQYF
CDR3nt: TGTGCCAGCAGCCCAGGGACACCTAGGACAGATACGCAGTATTTT

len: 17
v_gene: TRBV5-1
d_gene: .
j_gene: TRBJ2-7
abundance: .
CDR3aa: CASSSPAIGGRGYEQYF
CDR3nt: TGCGCCAGCAGCTCCCCAGCTATAGGGGGGAGAGGCTACGAGCAGTACTTC

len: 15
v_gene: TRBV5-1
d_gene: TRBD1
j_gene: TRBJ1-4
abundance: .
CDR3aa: CASSSSGTANEKLFF
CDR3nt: TGCGCCAGCAGCTCCTCCGGGACAGCAAATGAAAAACTGTTTTTT

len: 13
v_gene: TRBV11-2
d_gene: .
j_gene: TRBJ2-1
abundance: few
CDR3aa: CASNRELYNEQFF
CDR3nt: TGTGCCAGCAATAGGGAACTTTACAATGAGCAGTTCTTC

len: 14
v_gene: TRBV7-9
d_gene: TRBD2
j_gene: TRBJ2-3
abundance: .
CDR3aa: CASSQREVLDTQYF
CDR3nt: TGTGCCAGCAGCCAGCGGGAGGTTCTAGATACGCAGTATTTT

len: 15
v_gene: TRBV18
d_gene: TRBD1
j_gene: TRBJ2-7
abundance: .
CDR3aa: CASSPGQGAYYEQYF
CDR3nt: TGTGCCAGCTCACCGGGACAGGGGGCTTACTACGAGCAGTACTTC

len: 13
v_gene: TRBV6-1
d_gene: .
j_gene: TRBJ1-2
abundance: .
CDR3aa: CASTSRRNYGYTF
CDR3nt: TGTGCCAGCACTTCGCGTCGAAACTATGGCTACACCTTC

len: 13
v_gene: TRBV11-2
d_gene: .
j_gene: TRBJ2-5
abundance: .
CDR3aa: CASSFSRQETQYF
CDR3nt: TGTGCCAGCAGCTTTTCCAGGCAAGAGACCCAGTACTTC

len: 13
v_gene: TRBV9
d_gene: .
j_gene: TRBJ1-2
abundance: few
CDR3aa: CASSVDLRYGYTF
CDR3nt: TGTGCCAGCAGCGTAGATCTCCGCTATGGCTACACCTTC

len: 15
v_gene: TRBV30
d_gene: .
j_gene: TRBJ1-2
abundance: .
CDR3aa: CAWSPLLGANYGYTF
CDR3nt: TGTGCCTGGAGTCCCTTACTTGGAGCTAACTATGGCTACACCTTC

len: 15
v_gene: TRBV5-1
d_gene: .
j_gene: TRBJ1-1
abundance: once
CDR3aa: CASSYAGAKNTEAFF
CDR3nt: TGCGCCAGCAGCTACGCAGGGGCGAAAAACACTGAAGCTTTCTTT

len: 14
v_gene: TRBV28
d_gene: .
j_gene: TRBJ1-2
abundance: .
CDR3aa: CASRLWGGNYGYTF
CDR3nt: TGTGCCAGCAGGTTGTGGGGGGGCAACTATGGCTACACCTTC

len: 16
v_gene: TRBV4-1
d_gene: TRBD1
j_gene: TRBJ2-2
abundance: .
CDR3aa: CASRPTGYIATGELFF
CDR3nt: TGCGCCAGCAGACCGACAGGGTACATTGCTACCGGGGAGCTGTTTTTT

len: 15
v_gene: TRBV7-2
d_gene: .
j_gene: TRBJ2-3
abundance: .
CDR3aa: CASSLQVGHTDTQYF
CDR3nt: TGTGCCAGCAGCCTCCAAGTGGGGCACACAGATACGCAGTATTTT

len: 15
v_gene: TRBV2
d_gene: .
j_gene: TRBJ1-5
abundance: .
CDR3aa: CASSWQGQASQPQHF
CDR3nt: TGTGCCAGCAGTTGGCAGGGACAAGCGTCTCAGCCCCAGCATTTT

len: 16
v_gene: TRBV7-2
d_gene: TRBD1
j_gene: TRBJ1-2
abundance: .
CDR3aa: CASSLQIGDSSYGYTF
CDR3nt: TGTGCCAGCAGCCTACAGATTGGGGACAGTTCCTATGGCTACACCTTC

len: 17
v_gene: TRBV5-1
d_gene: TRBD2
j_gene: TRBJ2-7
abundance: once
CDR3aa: CASSTGTSGRNSYEQYF
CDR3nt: TGCGCCAGCAGTACCGGGACTAGCGGGAGAAATTCCTACGAGCAGTACTTC

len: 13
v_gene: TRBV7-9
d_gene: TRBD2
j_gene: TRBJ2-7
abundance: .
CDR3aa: CASSLRREQEQYF
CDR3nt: TGTGCCAGCAGCTTACGGCGGGAGCAAGAGCAGTACTTC

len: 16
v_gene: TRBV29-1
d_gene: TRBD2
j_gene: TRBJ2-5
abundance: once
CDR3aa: CSVLGLLAGGTETQYF
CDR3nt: TGCAGCGTTCTCGGGTTACTAGCGGGGGGGACAGAGACCCAGTACTTC

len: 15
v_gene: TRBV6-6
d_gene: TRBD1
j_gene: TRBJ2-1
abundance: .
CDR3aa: CASSPGQAHYNEQFF
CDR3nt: TGTGCCAGCAGCCCGGGACAGGCGCACTACAATGAGCAGTTCTTC

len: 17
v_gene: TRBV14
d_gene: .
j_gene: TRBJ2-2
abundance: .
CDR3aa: CASSQVIGFPNTGELFF
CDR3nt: TGTGCCAGCAGCCAAGTGATCGGCTTTCCCAACACCGGGGAGCTGTTTTTT

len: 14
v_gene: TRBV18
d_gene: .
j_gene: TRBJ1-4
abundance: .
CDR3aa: CASSPPRELEKLFF
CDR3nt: TGTGCCAGCTCACCCCCTAGGGAGTTGGAAAAACTGTTTTTT

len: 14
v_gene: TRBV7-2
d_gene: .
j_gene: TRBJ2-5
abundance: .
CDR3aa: CASSPQTGEGTQYF
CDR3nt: TGTGCCAGCAGCCCACAGACAGGGGAGGGGACCCAGTACTTC

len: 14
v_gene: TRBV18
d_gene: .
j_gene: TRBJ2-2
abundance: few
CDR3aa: CASSPPVGTGELFF
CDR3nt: TGTGCCAGCTCACCACCGGTGGGCACCGGGGAGCTGTTTTTT

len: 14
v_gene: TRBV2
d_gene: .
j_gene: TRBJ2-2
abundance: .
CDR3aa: CASSVERGTGELFF
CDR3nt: TGTGCCAGCAGTGTTGAACGGGGGACCGGGGAGCTGTTTTTT

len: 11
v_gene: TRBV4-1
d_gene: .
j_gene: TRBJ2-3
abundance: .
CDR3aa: CASSPGDTQYF
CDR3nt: TGCGCCAGCAGCCCCGGTGATACGCAGTATTTT